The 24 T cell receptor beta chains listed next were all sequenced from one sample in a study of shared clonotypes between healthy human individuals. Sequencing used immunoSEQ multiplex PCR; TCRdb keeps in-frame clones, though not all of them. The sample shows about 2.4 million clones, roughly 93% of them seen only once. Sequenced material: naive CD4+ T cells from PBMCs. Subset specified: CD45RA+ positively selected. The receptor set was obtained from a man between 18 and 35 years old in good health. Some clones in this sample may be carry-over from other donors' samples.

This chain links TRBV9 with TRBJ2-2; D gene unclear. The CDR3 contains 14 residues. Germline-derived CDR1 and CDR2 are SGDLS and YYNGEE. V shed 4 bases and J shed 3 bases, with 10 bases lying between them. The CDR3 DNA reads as TGTGCCAGCAGCCAAGGGCTACACACCGGGGAGCTGTTTTTT. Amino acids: CASSQGLHTGELFF.

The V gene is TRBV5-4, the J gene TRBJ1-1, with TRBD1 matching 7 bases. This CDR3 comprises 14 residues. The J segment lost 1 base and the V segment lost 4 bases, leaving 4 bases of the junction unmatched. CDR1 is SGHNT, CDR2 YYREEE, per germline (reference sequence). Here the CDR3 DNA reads TGTGCCAGCAGCGCACAGGGGAGGAACACTGAAGCTTTCTTT. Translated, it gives CASSAQGRNTEAFF. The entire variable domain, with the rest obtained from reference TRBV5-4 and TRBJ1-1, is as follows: ETGVTQSPTHLIKTRGQQVTLRCSSQSGHNTVSWYQQALGQGPQFIFQYYREEENGRGNFPPRFSGLQFPNYSSELNVNALELDDSALYLCASSAQGRNTEAFFGQGTRLTVV.

The CDR3 loop is CASSLVAGGLGEQYF. The CDR3 DNA sequence: TGTGCCAGCAGCTTGGTGGCGGGAGGGCTTGGCGAGCAGTACTTC. V is TRBV7-2 and J is TRBJ2-7; 9 bases line up with TRBD2. This CDR3 contains 15 residues. Trimming took 3 bases from V and 6 from J; bases not matched to a gene: 9. Germline V gives CDR1 SGHTA, CDR2 FQGNSA.

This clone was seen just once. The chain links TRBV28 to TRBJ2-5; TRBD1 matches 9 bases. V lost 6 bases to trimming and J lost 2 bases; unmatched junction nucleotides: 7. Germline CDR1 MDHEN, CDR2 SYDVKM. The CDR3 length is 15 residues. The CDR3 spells CASSRPGTGQETQYF. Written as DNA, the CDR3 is TGTGCCAGCAGCCGGCCCGGGACAGGGCAAGAGACCCAGTACTTC.

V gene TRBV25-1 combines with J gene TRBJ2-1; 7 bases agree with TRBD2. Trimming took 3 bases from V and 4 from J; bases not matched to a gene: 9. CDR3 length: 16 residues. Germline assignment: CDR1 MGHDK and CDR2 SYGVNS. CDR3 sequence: CASSEVASGFYNEQFF. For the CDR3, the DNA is TGTGCCAGCAGTGAGGTGGCTAGCGGCTTTTACAATGAGCAGTTCTTC.

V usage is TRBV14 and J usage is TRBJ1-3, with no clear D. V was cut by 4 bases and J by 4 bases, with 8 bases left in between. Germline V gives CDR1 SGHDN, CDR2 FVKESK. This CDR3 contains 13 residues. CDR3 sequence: CASSPRRGNTIYF. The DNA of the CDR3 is TGTGCCAGCAGCCCCCGGAGGGGAAACACCATATATTTT. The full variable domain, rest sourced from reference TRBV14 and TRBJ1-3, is EAGVTQFPSHSVIEKGQTVTLRCDPISGHDNLYWYRRVMGKEIKFLLHFVKESKQDESGMPNNRFLAERTGGTYSTLKVQPAELEDSGVYFCASSPRRGNTIYFGEGSWLTVV.

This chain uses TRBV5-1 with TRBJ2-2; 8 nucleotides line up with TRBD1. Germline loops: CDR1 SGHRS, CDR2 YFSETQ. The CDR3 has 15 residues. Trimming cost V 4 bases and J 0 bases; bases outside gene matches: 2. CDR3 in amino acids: CASSAGGANTGELFF. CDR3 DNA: TGCGCCAGCAGCGCAGGGGGCGCGAACACCGGGGAGCTGTTTTTT.

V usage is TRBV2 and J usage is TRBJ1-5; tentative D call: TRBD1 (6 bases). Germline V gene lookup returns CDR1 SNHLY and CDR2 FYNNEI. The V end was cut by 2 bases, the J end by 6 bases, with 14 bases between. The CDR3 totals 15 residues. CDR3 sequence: CASSETGGVVQPQHF. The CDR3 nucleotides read TGTGCCAGCAGTGAAACCGGGGGCGTTGTTCAGCCCCAGCATTTT. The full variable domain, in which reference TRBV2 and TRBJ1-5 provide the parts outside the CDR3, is EPEVTQTPSHQVTQMGQEVILRCVPISNHLYFYWYRQILGQKVEFLVSFYNNEISEKSEIFDDQFSVERPDGSNFTLKIRSTKLEDSAMYFCASSETGGVVQPQHFGDGTRLSIL.

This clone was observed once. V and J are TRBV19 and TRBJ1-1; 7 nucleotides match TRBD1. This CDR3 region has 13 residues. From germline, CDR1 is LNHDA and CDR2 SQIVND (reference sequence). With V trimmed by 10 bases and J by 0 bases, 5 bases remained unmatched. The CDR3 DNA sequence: TGTGCCACGCTGGGACAGATGAACACTGAAGCTTTCTTT. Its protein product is CATLGQMNTEAFF.

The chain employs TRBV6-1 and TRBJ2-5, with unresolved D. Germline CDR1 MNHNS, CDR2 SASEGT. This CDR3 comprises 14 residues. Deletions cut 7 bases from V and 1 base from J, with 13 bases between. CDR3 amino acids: CASTPTPAQETQYF. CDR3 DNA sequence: TGTGCCAGCACCCCCACCCCGGCCCAAGAGACCCAGTACTTC.

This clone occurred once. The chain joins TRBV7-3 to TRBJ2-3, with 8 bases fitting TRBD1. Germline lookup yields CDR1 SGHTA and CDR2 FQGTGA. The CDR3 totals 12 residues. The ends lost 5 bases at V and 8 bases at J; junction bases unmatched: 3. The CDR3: CASSPDRGTQYF. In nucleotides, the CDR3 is TGTGCCAGCAGCCCAGACAGGGGTACGCAGTATTTT.

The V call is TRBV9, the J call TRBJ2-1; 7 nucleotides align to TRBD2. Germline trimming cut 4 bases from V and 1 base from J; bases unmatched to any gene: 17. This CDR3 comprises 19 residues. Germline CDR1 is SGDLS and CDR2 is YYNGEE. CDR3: CASSPPLTSTTSSYNEQFF. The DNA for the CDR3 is TGTGCCAGCAGCCCTCCCCTGACTAGCACCACGTCTTCCTACAATGAGCAGTTCTTC.

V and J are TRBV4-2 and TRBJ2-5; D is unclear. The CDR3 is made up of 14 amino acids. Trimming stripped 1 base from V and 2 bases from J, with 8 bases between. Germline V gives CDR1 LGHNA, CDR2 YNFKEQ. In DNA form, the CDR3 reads TGTGCCAGCAGCCAAGCGGCTACACAAGAGACCCAGTACTTC. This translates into CASSQAATQETQYF.

The CDR3 spells CASSLFPGGPETQYF. DNA for the CDR3: TGCGCCAGCAGCTTGTTTCCGGGAGGCCCAGAGACCCAGTACTTC. The chain joins TRBV5-1 to TRBJ2-5, with 7 bases identical to TRBD2. The ends lost 1 base at V and 4 bases at J; junction bases unmatched: 7. The germline gives CDR1 SGHRS, CDR2 YFSETQ. The CDR3 has 15 residues. The whole variable domain, filled in from reference TRBV5-1 and TRBJ2-5, reads KAGVTQTPRYLIKTRGQQVTLSCSPISGHRSVSWYQQTPGQGLQFLFEYFSETQRNKGNFPGRFSGRQFSNSRSEMNVSTLELGDSALYLCASSLFPGGPETQYFGPGTRLLVL.

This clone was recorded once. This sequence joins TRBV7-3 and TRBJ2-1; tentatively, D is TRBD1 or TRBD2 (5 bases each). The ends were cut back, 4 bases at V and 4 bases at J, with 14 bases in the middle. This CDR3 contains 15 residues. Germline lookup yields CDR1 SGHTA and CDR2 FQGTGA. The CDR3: CASSSPGRVYNEQFF. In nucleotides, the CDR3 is TGTGCCAGCAGCTCGCCGGGACGTGTATACAATGAGCAGTTCTTC.

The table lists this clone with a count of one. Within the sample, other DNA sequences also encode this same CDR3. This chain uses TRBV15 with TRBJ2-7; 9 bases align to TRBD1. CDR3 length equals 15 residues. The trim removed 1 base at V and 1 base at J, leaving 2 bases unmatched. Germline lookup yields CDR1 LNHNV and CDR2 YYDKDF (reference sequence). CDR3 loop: CATSRGGQGSYEQYF. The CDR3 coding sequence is TGTGCCACCAGCAGAGGGGGACAGGGTTCCTACGAGCAGTACTTC.

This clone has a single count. As DNA, the CDR3 is TGTGCCAGCAGCGCATCCCTGGGACAGGGGATTGGTAATGAAAAACTGTTTTTT. Its protein product is CASSASLGQGIGNEKLFF. J is TRBJ1-4 and V is TRBV9; 10 bases are shared with TRBD1. The CDR3 has 18 residues. CDR1 and CDR2 (germline): SGDLS, YYNGEE. Trimming at V came to 3 bases and at J to 4 bases, leaving 12 bases not matched to a gene. The full variable domain, completed using reference TRBV9 and TRBJ1-4, is DSGVTQTPKHLITATGQRVTLRCSPRSGDLSVYWYQQSLDQGLQFLIQYYNGEERAKGNILERFSAQQFPDLHSELNLSSLELGDSALYFCASSASLGQGIGNEKLFFGSGTQLSVL.

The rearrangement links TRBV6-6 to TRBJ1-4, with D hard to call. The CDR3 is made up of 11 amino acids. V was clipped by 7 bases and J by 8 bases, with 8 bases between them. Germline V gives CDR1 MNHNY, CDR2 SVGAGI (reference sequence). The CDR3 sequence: CASKGWEKLFF. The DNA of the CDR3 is TGTGCCAGCAAGGGCTGGGAAAAACTGTTTTTT.

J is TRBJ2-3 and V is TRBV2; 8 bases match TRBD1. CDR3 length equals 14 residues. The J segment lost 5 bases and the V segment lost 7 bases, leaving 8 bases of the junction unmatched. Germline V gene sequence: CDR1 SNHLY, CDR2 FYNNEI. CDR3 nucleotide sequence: TGTGCCAGCATGGGACAGGACCGTGAAGATACGCAGTATTTT. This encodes CASMGQDREDTQYF.

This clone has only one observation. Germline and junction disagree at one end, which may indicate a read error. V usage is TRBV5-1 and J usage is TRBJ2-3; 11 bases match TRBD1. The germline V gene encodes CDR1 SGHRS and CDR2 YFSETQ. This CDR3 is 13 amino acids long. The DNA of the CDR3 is TGCGCCAGCAGCTTGGGGACAGGGGGCGCCCCGGATTTT. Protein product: CASSLGTGGAPDF.

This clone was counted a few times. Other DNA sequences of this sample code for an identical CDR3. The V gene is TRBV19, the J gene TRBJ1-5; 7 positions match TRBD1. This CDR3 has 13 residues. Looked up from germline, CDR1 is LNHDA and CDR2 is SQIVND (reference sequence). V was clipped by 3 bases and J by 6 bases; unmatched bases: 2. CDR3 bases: TGTGCCAGTAGTATCACAGGGGTTCAGCCCCAGCATTTT. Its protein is CASSITGVQPQHF.

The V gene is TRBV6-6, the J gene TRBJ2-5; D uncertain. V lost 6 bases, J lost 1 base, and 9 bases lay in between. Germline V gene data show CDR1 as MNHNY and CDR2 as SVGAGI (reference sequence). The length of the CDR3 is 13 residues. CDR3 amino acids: CASSSGSQETQYF. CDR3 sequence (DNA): TGTGCCAGCAGCTCCGGCAGCCAAGAGACCCAGTACTTC.

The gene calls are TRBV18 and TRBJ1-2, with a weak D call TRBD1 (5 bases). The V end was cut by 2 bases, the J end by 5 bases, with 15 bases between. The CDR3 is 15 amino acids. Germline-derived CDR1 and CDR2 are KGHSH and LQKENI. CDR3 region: CASSPGDLGGYGYTF. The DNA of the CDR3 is TGTGCCAGCTCACCAGGGGACCTCGGGGGATATGGCTACACCTTC.

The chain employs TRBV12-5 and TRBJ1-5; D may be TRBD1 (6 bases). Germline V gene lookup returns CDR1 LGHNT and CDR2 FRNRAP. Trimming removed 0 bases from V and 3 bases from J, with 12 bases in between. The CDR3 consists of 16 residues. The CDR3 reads CASGLVMGGANQPQHF. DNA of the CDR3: TGTGCTAGTGGTTTGGTAATGGGGGGGGCCAATCAGCCCCAGCATTTT.